These 26 T cell receptor beta chains originate from one sample sequenced in a study of a mutant IDH1 vaccine in newly diagnosed glioma. Their antigen targets remain unknown. Generated by immunoSEQ multiplex PCR, the TCRdb table keeps only in-frame clones and is missing some. Of 25,000 to 30,000 clones listed, about three quarters are singletons. Time point given: week 5, during vaccination. Every single dose of the vaccine, 300 ug of mutant IDH1 20-mer peptide, came with topical imiquimod. The source was PBMCs, collected from a glioma patient whose treatment included an IDH1 peptide vaccine. The receptors were sampled from a man aged 40-49 years with glioma.

This clone is a singleton in its sample. CDR3 DNA: TGTGCCAGCAGTTCGACAGGGACTAACTATGGCTACACCTTC. Translation: CASSSTGTNYGYTF. The rearrangement links TRBV6-6 to TRBJ1-2; 7 bases match TRBD1. With V trimmed by 4 bases and J by 0 bases, 2 bases remained unmatched. This CDR3 region has 14 residues. Germline V CDR1 and CDR2: MNHNY, SVGAGI (reference sequence).

The J gene is TRBJ2-1, the V gene TRBV4-1; 13 bases are a match to TRBD2. The CDR3 totals 17 residues. Trimming cost V 1 base and J 7 bases; bases outside gene matches: 7. Germline V gene sequence: CDR1 MGHRA, CDR2 YSYEKL. CDR3 sequence reads: CASSQGTSGRWWNEQFF. In DNA, the CDR3 is TGCGCCAGCAGCCAAGGGACTAGCGGGAGATGGTGGAATGAGCAGTTCTTC.

The rearrangement links TRBV5-6 to TRBJ1-2; D gene ambiguous. Germline V gives CDR1 SGHDT, CDR2 YYEEEE. Trimming shortened V by 4 bases and J by 3 bases, and 13 bases separated the two germline ends. The CDR3 runs 14 residues. Written as DNA, the CDR3 is TGTGCCAGCAGCAAAGGACGCCGGGACTATGGCTACACCTTC. It specifies CASSKGRRDYGYTF.

The rearrangement joins TRBV7-2 to TRBJ1-5; the match to TRBD1 covers 10 bases. The CDR3 contains 16 residues. The V and J ends lost 5 bases and 1 base, in that order; junction bases with no gene match: 5. Germline V gene sequence: CDR1 SGHTA, CDR2 FQGNSA. The CDR3 protein is CASSQGQGRSNQPQHF. The CDR3 DNA reads TGTGCCAGCAGCCAGGGACAGGGGCGCAGCAATCAGCCCCAGCATTTT.

The table lists this clone with a count of one. The chain employs TRBV20-1 and TRBJ1-2; D unclear. Trimming removed 3 bases at V and 8 bases at J, with 10 bases between. Per germline, CDR1 DFQATT and CDR2 SNEGSKA (reference sequence). The CDR3 covers 11 residues. The CDR3 sequence: CSARFHRGYTF. The CDR3 DNA follows: TGCAGTGCTAGGTTCCATAGAGGCTACACCTTC.

The V call is TRBV5-1, the J call TRBJ2-3; D is unclear. The CDR3 has 13 residues. Germline CDR1 and CDR2: SGHRS and YFSETQ. The V end lost 0 bases, the J end lost 0 bases, and 2 bases lay between the germline ends. The CDR3 here is CASSLGSTDTQYF. The CDR3 nucleotides read TGCGCCAGCAGCTTGGGCAGCACAGATACGCAGTATTTT.

The V and J genes are TRBV15 and TRBJ1-5; 9 bases fit TRBD1. CDR1 and CDR2 (germline): LNHNV, YYDKDF (reference sequence). Losses at the gene ends were 5 bases for V and 5 bases for J; bases not matched to a gene: 4. The CDR3 is made up of 14 amino acids. The CDR3 reads CATSGQGWDQPQHF. The CDR3 DNA reads TGTGCCACCAGCGGACAGGGGTGGGATCAGCCCCAGCATTTT. Filled out from reference TRBV15 and TRBJ1-5, the complete variable domain reads DAMVIQNPRYQVTQFGKPVTLSCSQTLNHNVMYWYQQKSSQAPKLLFHYYDKDFNNEADTPDNFQSRRPNTSFCFLDIRSPGLGDTAMYLCATSGQGWDQPQHFGDGTRLSIL.

This clone has just a few counts. This sequence joins TRBV5-4 and TRBJ1-4; the match to TRBD1 covers 9 bases. J lost 8 bases, V lost 0 bases, and 2 bases had no gene match. Germline V gene sequence: CDR1 SGHNT, CDR2 YYREEE (reference sequence). This CDR3 spans 14 amino acids. CDR3 nucleotides: TGTGCCAGCAGCTTGGGAGGACAGGGGGAAAAACTGTTTTTT. Translation gives CASSLGGQGEKLFF.

This sequence joins TRBV2 and TRBJ1-2, with 7 bases aligning to TRBD1. This CDR3 is 14 amino acids long. Germline values: CDR1 SNHLY, CDR2 FYNNEI. The V gene end was trimmed by 8 bases and the J gene end by 8 bases; junction bases not matched to a gene: 14. The CDR3 DNA follows: TGTGCCAGCCCGACTGGGACAGTAAGACGGGGCTACACCTTC. Its protein is CASPTGTVRRGYTF.

The V gene is TRBV29-1, the J gene TRBJ1-4; D is uncertain. The CDR3 totals 11 residues. CDR1 and CDR2 (germline): SQVTM, ANQGSEA. V shed 7 bases and J shed 4 bases, with 7 bases lying between them. The CDR3 sequence: CSATLNEKLFF. DNA for the CDR3: TGCAGCGCTACACTTAATGAAAAACTGTTTTTT.

This clone was picked up a small number of times. The genes are TRBV29-1 and TRBJ1-1, with D unclear. This CDR3 region has 14 residues. Germline lookup yields CDR1 SQVTM and CDR2 ANQGSEA. The V end was cut by 0 bases, the J end by 4 bases, with 12 bases between. The CDR3 here is CSVEDPLKGTEAFF. Written as DNA, the CDR3 is TGCAGCGTTGAAGACCCCCTAAAGGGCACTGAAGCTTTCTTT.

The chain is built from TRBV25-1 and TRBJ2-2, with a weak D call TRBD1 (5 bases). This CDR3 contains 16 residues. The ends were cut back, 2 bases at V and 5 bases at J, with 15 bases in the middle. The germline V gene encodes CDR1 MGHDK and CDR2 SYGVNS. The CDR3 spells CASSEMGLVGTGELFF. In DNA form, the CDR3 reads TGTGCCAGCAGTGAAATGGGGCTAGTAGGGACCGGGGAGCTGTTTTTT.

The gene calls are TRBV29-1 and TRBJ2-2; no clear D. Trimming stripped 5 bases from V and 4 bases from J, with 5 bases between. The CDR3 is made up of 11 amino acids. Germline V gene lookup returns CDR1 SQVTM and CDR2 ANQGSEA. CDR3 in DNA: TGCAGCGTTTACGGCACCGGGGAGCTGTTTTTT. Amino acid sequence: CSVYGTGELFF.

V gene TRBV5-4 combines with J gene TRBJ2-5; D is possibly TRBD2 (5 bases). The J call may not be correct, given that the DNA end is closer to TRBJ2-7. CDR1 is SGHNT and CDR2 is YYREEE in the germline V gene (reference sequence). The CDR3 is made up of 16 amino acids. This CDR3 reads CASSPGLLSISYEQYF. The CDR3, as DNA: TGTGCCAGCAGCCCGGGATTGCTTTCTATCTCCTACGAGCAGTACTTC.

This clone occurred once. The V and J genes are TRBV4-3 and TRBJ2-4; D not certain. There are 16 residues in the CDR3. V was pared by 0 bases and J by 7 bases, with 16 bases between. Germline-derived CDR1 and CDR2 are LGHNA and YSLEER. CDR3 sequence: CASSQEALEAGNIQYF. As DNA, the CDR3 is TGCGCCAGCAGCCAAGAGGCTCTAGAGGCTGGGAACATTCAGTACTTC.

The chain uses TRBV27 and TRBJ2-7; 9 bases agree with TRBD1. Germline CDR1 is MNHEY and CDR2 is SMNVEV (reference sequence). The CDR3 totals 17 residues. After removal of 4 bases from V and 7 bases from J, the junction contained 17 bases not matched to a gene. This CDR3 reads CASSSFVTGQGVGEQYF. Here the CDR3 DNA reads TGTGCCAGCAGTTCATTTGTGACGGGACAGGGAGTAGGGGAGCAGTACTTC.

The V call is TRBV7-2, the J call TRBJ2-7; tentatively, D is TRBD1 (5 bases). CDR3 length equals 15 residues. V lost 1 base and J 4 bases, leaving 14 bases between the germline ends. Germline assignment: CDR1 SGHTA and CDR2 FQGNSA. CDR3 in amino acids: CASSLVKGGAYEQYV. The CDR3 bases are TGTGCCAGCAGCTTAGTAAAGGGTGGGGCATACGAGCAGTACGTC.

This rearrangement joins TRBV5-6 to TRBJ2-7; D is uncertain. Germline-derived CDR1 and CDR2 are SGHDT and YYEEEE. V lost 4 bases to trimming and J lost 0 bases, with 5 bases between them. This CDR3 has 12 residues. The CDR3 bases are TGTGCCAGCAGCCCCGGCTCCTACGAGCAGTACTTC. As protein: CASSPGSYEQYF.

The gene calls are TRBV7-2 and TRBJ1-5, with TRBD1 as a possible D gene (6 bases). Per germline, CDR1 SGHTA and CDR2 FQGNSA. The CDR3 is 15 amino acids. Trimming removed 4 bases from V and 2 bases from J, with 12 bases in between. Here the CDR3 reads CASSSTPGGNQPQHF. The CDR3 DNA follows: TGTGCCAGCAGCTCGACCCCAGGGGGCAATCAGCCCCAGCATTTT.

As concerns this clone: Other DNA sequences in this sample translate to the same CDR3. The chain carries TRBV4-1 and TRBJ2-1, with a tentative D call TRBD2 (7 bases). The germline V and J ends were trimmed by 3 bases and 0 bases, with 24 bases remaining between them. There are 20 residues in the CDR3. Germline assignment: CDR1 MGHRA and CDR2 YSYEKL. The CDR3 loop reads CASSQDPRTVRDYSYNEQFF. In nucleotides, the CDR3 is TGCGCCAGCAGCCAGGATCCTAGGACAGTTCGGGACTACTCCTACAATGAGCAGTTCTTC.

The chain has TRBV28 and TRBJ2-4; D possibly uses TRBD1 or TRBD2 (7 bases each). Trimming removed 7 bases at V and 0 bases at J, with 22 bases between. The CDR3 totals 18 residues. Germline V gene data show CDR1 as MDHEN and CDR2 as SYDVKM. In nucleotides, the CDR3 is TGTGCCAGCAACGGGGTTCGCCTCAGGGGGGGAGCCAAAAACATTCAGTACTTC. Translation: CASNGVRLRGGAKNIQYF.

The chain joins TRBV4-3 to TRBJ1-6; no clear D gene. Germline V lookup: CDR1 LGHNA, CDR2 YSLEER. The ends were cut back, 2 bases at V and 5 bases at J, with 7 bases in the middle. This CDR3 region has 14 residues. This chain's CDR3 is CASSQSQNNSPLHF. Here the CDR3 DNA reads TGCGCCAGCAGCCAATCACAAAATAATTCACCCCTCCACTTT.

V is TRBV29-1 and J is TRBJ1-2; D uncertain. This CDR3 is built from 13 residues. The germline V and J ends were trimmed by 0 bases and 7 bases, with 12 bases remaining between them. CDR1 is SQVTM and CDR2 is ANQGSEA in the germline V gene. CDR3 sequence: CSVEDFRDGGYTF. DNA of the CDR3: TGCAGCGTTGAAGATTTCCGGGATGGTGGCTACACCTTC.

This rearrangement joins TRBV11-3 to TRBJ2-5; D is ambiguous. The germline gives CDR1 SGHNT, CDR2 YENEEA. Trimming left V 1 base short and J 4 bases short, with 7 bases between. There are 13 residues in the CDR3. CDR3: CASSLAQRETQYF. The DNA for the CDR3 is TGTGCCAGCAGCTTAGCTCAGAGAGAGACCCAGTACTTC. The variable domain in full, with the rest retrieved from reference TRBV11-3 and TRBJ2-5, is EAGVVQSPRYKIIEKKQPVAFWCNPISGHNTLYWYLQNLGQGPELLIRYENEEAVDDSQLPKDRFSAERLKGVDSTLKIQPAELGDSAVYLCASSLAQRETQYFGPGTRLLVL.

The table lists this clone with a few counts. The chain recombines TRBV5-1 with TRBJ1-1; no definite D call. Germline CDR1 reads SGHRS; CDR2 reads YFSETQ. The ends were cut back, 0 bases at V and 2 bases at J, with 8 bases in the middle. This CDR3 spans 14 amino acids. This CDR3 reads CASSLEPVNTEAFF. The CDR3 nucleotides are TGCGCCAGCAGCTTGGAACCGGTTAACACTGAAGCTTTCTTT.

The V gene is TRBV12-5, the J gene TRBJ1-3; 8 bases fit TRBD1. Trimming took 0 bases from V and 1 from J; bases not matched to a gene: 5. CDR1 LGHNT and CDR2 FRNRAP come from the germline V gene. The CDR3 spans 17 residues. The CDR3 spells CASGLVLDRASGNTIYF. The CDR3 bases are TGTGCTAGTGGTTTGGTCTTGGACAGGGCATCTGGAAACACCATATATTTT.